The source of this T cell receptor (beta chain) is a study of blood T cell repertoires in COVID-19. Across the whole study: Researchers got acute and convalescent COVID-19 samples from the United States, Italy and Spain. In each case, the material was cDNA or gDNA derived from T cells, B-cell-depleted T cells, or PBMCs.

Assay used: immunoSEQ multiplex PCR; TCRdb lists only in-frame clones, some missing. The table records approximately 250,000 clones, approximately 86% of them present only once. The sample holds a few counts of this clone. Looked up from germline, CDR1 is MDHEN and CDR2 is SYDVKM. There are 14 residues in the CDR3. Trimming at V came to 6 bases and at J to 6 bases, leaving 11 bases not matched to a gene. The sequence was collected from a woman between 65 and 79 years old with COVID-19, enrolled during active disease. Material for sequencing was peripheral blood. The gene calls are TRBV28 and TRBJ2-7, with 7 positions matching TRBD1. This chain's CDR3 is CASSRRGGALEQYF. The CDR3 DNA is TGTGCCAGCAGCCGCCGAGGGGGCGCACTCGAGCAGTACTTC.